This T cell receptor beta chain was identified in a study of blood T cell repertoires in COVID-19. Study-wide context: The samples span acute and convalescent COVID-19 from the United States, Italy and Spain. PBMCs, B-cell-depleted T cells, or T cells were the source of the cDNA or gDNA that made up the material.

Original data processing: Estimation of nucleated cell counts was performed using reference gene primer amplification. TCRdb's copy holds only in-frame clones and misses some; the assay was immunoSEQ multiplex PCR. V, J and clone size reflect that table, while D and trimming were determined from the DNA. The sample has about 150,000 clones, 85% seen once. Germline assignment: CDR1 MNHEY and CDR2 SMNVEV (reference sequence). Trimming cost V 5 bases and J 2 bases; bases outside gene matches: 5. The CDR3 spans 15 residues. The material sequenced was peripheral blood. The V gene is TRBV27, the J gene TRBJ2-2; 7 bases fit TRBD2. The source of this sequence is a human donor with acute or convalescent COVID-19. The donor label of this sample is uncertain. CDR3 nucleotide sequence: TGTGCCAGCAGTATTTGGGGGGGTAACACCGGGGAGCTGTTTTTT. It translates to CASSIWGGNTGELFF.